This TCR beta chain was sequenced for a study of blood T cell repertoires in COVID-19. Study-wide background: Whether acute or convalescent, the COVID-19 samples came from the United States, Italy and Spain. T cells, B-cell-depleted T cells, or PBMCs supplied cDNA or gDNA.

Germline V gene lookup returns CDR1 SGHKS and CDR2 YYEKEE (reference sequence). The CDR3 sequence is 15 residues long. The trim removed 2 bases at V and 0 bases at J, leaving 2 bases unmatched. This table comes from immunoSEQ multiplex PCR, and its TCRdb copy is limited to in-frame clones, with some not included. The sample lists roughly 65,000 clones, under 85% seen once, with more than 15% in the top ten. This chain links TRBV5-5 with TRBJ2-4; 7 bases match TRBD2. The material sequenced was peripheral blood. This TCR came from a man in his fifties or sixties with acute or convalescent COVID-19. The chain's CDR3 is CASSFGGIAKNIQYF. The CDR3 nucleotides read TGTGCCAGCAGCTTCGGGGGGATAGCCAAAAACATTCAGTACTTC.